The next 17 T cell receptor beta chains were all read from a single sample in a study of regulatory T cells in long-lasting Graves disease (dated by TCRdb to the early 2020s). Receptors were amplified or captured by multiplex PCR. These reads were obtained on an Illumina HiSeq 4000. TCR beta libraries were built with iRepertoire HTBI primers and Arm-PCR amplification of CDR3 regions. TCRdb redid the processing of the public reads, applying fastp at Q25 and MiXCR, and retained in-frame beta chains. CDR3 protein sequences are deduplicated, and each keeps its most common genes and DNA. This sample comprises some 250,000 distinct CDR3 sequences, around 18% of them detected only once. The ten largest clones capture about 14% of the sample. The label giving this sample's time point can be read as: newly diagnosed GD, antithyroid drugs for less than 3 months. For both TCR sequencing and RNA sequencing, RNA was extracted from PBMCs using TRIzol.

The data also belong to a second study, concerning T cells in Graves' hyperthyroidism and ophthalmopathy.

The material was peripheral blood mononuclear cells (PBMCs), obtained at new diagnosis, from a patient treated with antithyroid drugs. Source of these receptors: a woman aged 30 to 39 with Graves disease. Donor details come from another sample of the same person, matched by shared clones.

In this sample, this clonotype turned up many times. The CDR3 sequence: CASSDQGDSPLHF. The CDR3, as DNA: TGTGCCAGCAGTGATCAGGGGGATTCACCCCTCCACTTT. V is TRBV2 and J is TRBJ1-6, with 7 bases lining up with TRBD1. Germline V gene sequence: CDR1 SNHLY, CDR2 FYNNEI. Trimming cost V 3 bases and J 8 bases; bases outside gene matches: 1. The CDR3 has 13 amino acids.

This clonotype was seen ten or more times. The chain uses TRBV2 and TRBJ2-2, with no clear D. CDR1 and CDR2 (germline): SNHLY, FYNNEI. This CDR3 spans 13 amino acids. Trimming stripped 5 bases from V and 4 bases from J, with 8 bases between. The CDR3, as DNA: TGTGCCAGCAGTCCTAGATTCACCGGGGAGCTGTTTTTT. Translating it yields CASSPRFTGELFF.

The table lists this clonotype with many counts. The chain uses TRBV6-5 and TRBJ2-3; 13 positions match TRBD2. J gave up 2 bases and V 2 bases, and 13 bases lay outside the gene matches. The CDR3 consists of 20 residues. CDR1 is MNHEY, CDR2 SVGAGI, per germline. The CDR3, as DNA: TGTGCCAGCAGTTACCCTCGAACTAGCGGGGGGGGAAGCCACACAGATACGCAGTATTTT. It codes for CASSYPRTSGGGSHTDTQYF.

This clonotype was counted ten times or more. The rearrangement uses TRBV9 and TRBJ1-4, with D maybe TRBD1 (5 bases). CDR3 length: 15 amino acids. CDR1 and CDR2 (germline): SGDLS, YYNGEE. Trimming took off 3 bases at V and 0 bases at J, with 9 bases between the two ends. Written as DNA, the CDR3 is TGTGCCAGCAGCGCTGACAGTACAACTAATGAAAAACTGTTTTTT. As protein: CASSADSTTNEKLFF.

As for this clonotype: A clone one base away is much larger, so this may be a read error. The genes are TRBV20-1 and TRBJ1-1, with D possibly being TRBD1 (6 bases). CDR3 length: 15 residues. The germline V and J ends were trimmed by 0 bases and 3 bases, with 14 bases remaining between them. CDR1 and CDR2 from the germline V gene are DFQATT and SNEGSKA (reference sequence). This CDR3 is CSAREQGRGDTEAFF. CDR3 DNA sequence: TGCAGTGCTAGAGAACAGGGACGGGGGGACACTGAAGCTTTCTTT.

This clonotype showed up just a few times. The rearrangement joins TRBV15 to TRBJ2-3; D is possibly TRBD1 (5 bases). The V end was cut by 5 bases, the J end by 1 base, with 10 bases between. The CDR3 runs to 14 residues. Germline V gene lookup returns CDR1 LNHNV and CDR2 YYDKDF (reference sequence). The DNA for the CDR3 is TGTGCCACCAGCGGGGCCCCTGGCACAGATACGCAGTATTTT. Encoded protein: CATSGAPGTDTQYF.

This clonotype was recorded a few times. V is TRBV12-3 or TRBV12-4 and J is TRBJ1-1, with a tentative D call TRBD1 (5 bases). V was trimmed by 8 bases and J by 4 bases, leaving 11 bases between them. There are 12 residues in the CDR3. This CDR3 is CASSGWGTEAFF. In DNA form, the CDR3 reads TGTGCCAGCTCAGGGTGGGGCACTGAAGCTTTCTTT.

At least ten counts were recorded for this clonotype. The chain joins TRBV4-1 to TRBJ1-5; TRBD1 is a possible D gene (5 bases). This CDR3 has 15 residues. Germline V CDR1 and CDR2: MGHRA, YSYEKL. Trimming left V 4 bases short and J 5 bases short, with 15 bases between. The CDR3 DNA reads as TGCGCCAGCAGCCGAGGGACGGGAGATTATCAGCCCCAGCATTTT. Translation gives CASSRGTGDYQPQHF.

This clonotype occurred many times. The chain recombines TRBV20-1 with TRBJ1-1, with a weak D call TRBD1 (6 bases). Between the trimmed V and J ends, which lost 0 bases and 5 bases, there was a span of 10 bases. The CDR3 is 13 amino acids. Looked up from germline, CDR1 is DFQATT and CDR2 is SNEGSKA (reference sequence). CDR3 amino acids: CSARDNRVTEAFF. In DNA form, the CDR3 reads TGCAGTGCTAGAGATAACAGGGTAACTGAAGCTTTCTTT.

This clonotype was counted at least ten times. Here the CDR3 reads CALRWRNGYTF. As DNA, the CDR3 is TGTGCTCTAAGGTGGCGGAATGGCTACACCTTC. The chain has TRBV2 and TRBJ1-2; D remains ambiguous. Germline loops: CDR1 SNHLY, CDR2 FYNNEI. The CDR3 loop spans 11 amino acids. Using reference TRBV2 and TRBJ1-2 for the parts outside the CDR3, the full variable domain is EPEVTQTPSHQVTQMGQEVILRCVPISNHLYFYWYRQILGQKVEFLVSFYNNEISEKSEIFDDQFSVERPDGSNFTLKIRSTKLEDSAMYFCALRWRNGYTFGSGTRLTVV.

The chain is built from TRBV20-1 and TRBJ1-5; D is ambiguous. The CDR3 runs 9 residues. V was clipped by 6 bases and J by 10 bases, with 7 bases between them. Germline CDR1 and CDR2: DFQATT and SNEGSKA (reference sequence). The CDR3: CSATGPQHF. CDR3 bases: TGCAGTGCCACCGGCCCCCAGCATTTT.

This clonotype was picked up many times. This chain uses TRBV12-3 or TRBV12-4 with TRBJ1-2, with 9 positions matching TRBD1. The CDR3 length is 17 residues. Trimming took 6 bases from V and 0 from J; bases not matched to a gene: 11. Here the CDR3 DNA reads TGTGCCAGCAGCCAAGGAACCGGGACAGGGTCTAACTATGGCTACACCTTC. Translating it yields CASSQGTGTGSNYGYTF.

This clonotype showed up just a few times. V usage is TRBV29-1 and J usage is TRBJ1-2; D is unresolved. V lost 3 bases and J lost 2, with 7 bases in between. The CDR3 sequence is 12 residues long. Germline CDR1 reads SQVTM; CDR2 reads ANQGSEA. The CDR3 protein is CSVEGSNYGYTF. CDR3 bases: TGCAGCGTTGAGGGCAGCAACTATGGCTACACCTTC.

This clonotype was detected a few times. This chain connects TRBV25-1 to TRBJ1-3; D ambiguous. The CDR3 has 15 amino acids. V was pared by 4 bases and J by 4 bases, with 14 bases between. Germline V gene lookup returns CDR1 MGHDK and CDR2 SYGVNS. DNA of the CDR3: TGTGCCAGCAGTGTACACGGTTCGCGCGGAAACACCATATATTTT. Protein: CASSVHGSRGNTIYF.

The table lists this clonotype with a few counts. The chain carries TRBV12-3 or TRBV12-4 and TRBJ1-2; 8 nucleotides align to TRBD1. V shed 5 bases, J shed 7 bases, and the junction held 6 bases outside the gene matches. The CDR3 length is 13 residues. CDR3: CASSPSGGTGYTF. In DNA, the CDR3 is TGTGCCAGCAGTCCTTCAGGGGGCACTGGCTACACCTTC.

The CDR3 nucleotides read TGTGCCAGCAGTCCACGTGGGGAGCCGATCTATGGCTACACCTTC. Residues: CASSPRGEPIYGYTF. The gene calls are TRBV12-3 or TRBV12-4 and TRBJ1-2; D remains unclear. V was cut by 5 bases and J by 4 bases, with 17 bases left in between. The CDR3 length is 15 residues.

Ten or more counts support this clonotype. The chain employs TRBV2 and TRBJ1-2, with a weak D call TRBD1 (6 bases). From germline, CDR1 is SNHLY and CDR2 FYNNEI. Deletions cut 6 bases from V and 4 bases from J, with 21 bases between. This CDR3 has 16 amino acids. CDR3 sequence: CASRRKRQVPTYGYTF. For the CDR3, the DNA is TGTGCCAGCAGACGCAAAAGACAGGTCCCCACCTATGGCTACACCTTC.